The 27 T cell receptor beta chains reported below all come from one sample, sequenced in a study of early T cells in non-severe SARS-CoV-2 infection. MiXCR was run by TCRdb on the 5' RACE reads, yielding one entry per CDR3 protein. The table has tens of thousands of distinct CDR3 sequences, around 7% seen once. Sequences were obtained from whole blood. Receptors originate from an adult who was a healthcare worker with PCR-confirmed SARS-CoV-2 infection or an uninfected control (not recorded which).

The sample holds many counts of this clonotype. This chain joins TRBV5-1 and TRBJ1-1, with D tentatively TRBD1 (5 bases). Germline loops: CDR1 SGHRS, CDR2 YFSETQ. Trimming pared 4 bases from V and 3 bases from J, leaving 13 bases between. The CDR3 has 14 residues. The CDR3 sequence: CASSVDSGDTEAFF. The CDR3 DNA sequence: TGCGCCAGCAGCGTAGACAGCGGGGACACTGAAGCTTTCTTT.

This clonotype was recorded at least ten times. V is TRBV4-3 and J is TRBJ2-7; D is uncertain. Germline V gene data show CDR1 as LGHNA and CDR2 as YSLEER. Trimming cost V 0 bases and J 0 bases, with 9 bases left between them. CDR3 length equals 15 residues. The CDR3 protein is CASSQDLSNSYEQYF. Here the CDR3 DNA reads TGCGCCAGCAGCCAAGATCTTAGTAACTCCTACGAGCAGTACTTC.

In its sample, this clonotype was seen many times. The chain uses TRBV5-1 and TRBJ2-3; D is possibly TRBD1 or TRBD2 (7 bases each). V was clipped by 4 bases and J by 4 bases, with 16 bases between them. In germline, CDR1 is SGHRS, CDR2 YFSETQ. This CDR3 spans 15 amino acids. The CDR3 DNA follows: TGCGCCAGCAGCGAGGGACTAACAGGGGCAGATACGCAGTATTTT. This sequence encodes CASSEGLTGADTQYF.

This clonotype was counted at least ten times. The chain carries TRBV28 and TRBJ2-3, with D perhaps being TRBD1 or TRBD2 (6 bases each). V lost 7 bases and J 4 bases, leaving 18 bases between the germline ends. The CDR3 has 15 amino acids. The germline V gene encodes CDR1 MDHEN and CDR2 SYDVKM. The CDR3 coding sequence is TGTGCCAGCACACAAAGGAGGGGGAAACCAGATACGCAGTATTTT. It specifies CASTQRRGKPDTQYF.

This clonotype was seen many times. The rearrangement joins TRBV5-1 to TRBJ2-7; D gene unclear. Trimming removed 7 bases from V and 0 bases from J, with 29 bases in between. From germline, CDR1 is SGHRS and CDR2 YFSETQ. The CDR3 totals 19 residues. The CDR3 spells CASRAEDLLQWRSSYEQYF. CDR3 DNA: TGCGCCAGCCGTGCCGAAGACCTACTCCAGTGGCGTAGCTCCTACGAGCAGTACTTC. The full variable domain, its missing parts supplied by reference TRBV5-1 and TRBJ2-7, is KAGVTQTPRYLIKTRGQQVTLSCSPISGHRSVSWYQQTPGQGLQFLFEYFSETQRNKGNFPGRFSGRQFSNSRSEMNVSTLELGDSALYLCASRAEDLLQWRSSYEQYFGPGTRLTVT.

The chain couples TRBV2 to TRBJ2-1; D may match TRBD1 or TRBD2 (5 bases each). Trimming pared 11 bases from V and 5 bases from J, leaving 13 bases between. Germline assignment: CDR1 SNHLY and CDR2 FYNNEI. The CDR3 is 12 amino acids. CDR3 nucleotide sequence: TGTGCCTCCCCGGGACCCAACAATGAGCAGTTCTTC. This codes for CASPGPNNEQFF.

This clonotype was seen at least ten times. The J gene is TRBJ2-1, the V gene TRBV5-1; TRBD1 matches 8 bases. The V segment lost 4 bases and the J segment 5 bases; nucleotides outside the gene matches: 8. The CDR3 spans 15 residues. Per the germline V gene, CDR1 is SGHRS and CDR2 is YFSETQ. CDR3 nucleotide sequence: TGCGCCAGCAGCAACCGGACAGGGCGCAACAATGAGCAGTTCTTC. This translates into CASSNRTGRNNEQFF.

This clonotype qualifies as medium-sized. The V gene is TRBV4-3, the J gene TRBJ1-1, with 8 bases aligning to TRBD1. V lost 0 bases and J lost 8; bases outside the gene matches: 11. This CDR3 region has 16 residues. CDR1 is LGHNA, CDR2 YSLEER, per germline. CDR3 in amino acids: CASSQDRQGNRGEAFF. In DNA, the CDR3 is TGCGCCAGCAGCCAAGATCGACAGGGGAATCGGGGGGAAGCTTTCTTT.

The sample holds a few counts of this clonotype. This chain joins TRBV10-1 and TRBJ2-5; no definite D call. Trimming took off 3 bases at V and 5 bases at J, with 7 bases between the two ends. Germline CDR1 is WNHNN and CDR2 is SYGVQD (reference sequence). This CDR3 has 12 amino acids. This CDR3 reads CASSDLGETQYF. In DNA, the CDR3 is TGCGCCAGCAGTGACCTCGGTGAGACCCAGTACTTC.

This clonotype was found many times. This rearrangement joins TRBV18 to TRBJ2-5, with D possibly TRBD1 on 5 matching bases. The CDR3 contains 12 residues. V lost 10 bases to trimming and J lost 1 base, with 10 bases between them. CDR1 and CDR2 (germline): KGHSH, LQKENI. In DNA form, the CDR3 reads TGTGCCACCGCAGGGCCCCAAGAGACCCAGTACTTC. Translating it yields CATAGPQETQYF.

The chain combines TRBV7-6 with TRBJ2-5; 11 nucleotides align to TRBD2. V trimming: 5 bases; J trimming: 4 bases; junction bases outside the gene matches: 9. The CDR3 is 16 amino acids. From germline, CDR1 is SGHVS and CDR2 FNYEAQ. The CDR3 DNA follows: TGTGCCAGCAGCCCGCGGAGTAGCGGGAGGGGAGAGACCCAGTACTTC. Protein product: CASSPRSSGRGETQYF.

This clonotype was recorded at least ten times. V is TRBV20-1 and J is TRBJ2-7; TRBD2 matches 8 bases. Germline values: CDR1 DFQATT, CDR2 SNEGSKA (reference sequence). Germline trimming cut 0 bases from V and 3 bases from J; bases unmatched to any gene: 7. The length of the CDR3 is 15 residues. The CDR3 coding sequence is TGCAGTGCTAGAGACCCCGGGACTAGGGGCTACGAGCAGTACTTC. The encoded protein is CSARDPGTRGYEQYF.

This clonotype was picked up a small number of times. This chain uses TRBV28 with TRBJ2-7; TRBD2 is a possible D gene (6 bases). Trimming pared 10 bases from V and 6 bases from J, leaving 22 bases between. From germline, CDR1 is MDHEN and CDR2 SYDVKM. CDR3 size: 14 residues. CDR3 DNA sequence: TGTGCCACCGAGGAGGGTAGCGGCGGGCTCGAGCAGTACTTC. Its translation is CATEEGSGGLEQYF.

This clonotype was found many times. The genes are TRBV5-1 and TRBJ2-6; D call uncertain. From germline, CDR1 is SGHRS and CDR2 YFSETQ. CDR3 length: 16 residues. V was shortened by 0 bases and J by 0 bases, with 7 bases between the two germline ends. As DNA, the CDR3 is TGCGCCAGCAGCTTGGACCCAAGCTCTGGGGCCAACGTCCTGACTTTC. It codes for CASSLDPSSGANVLTF.

This clonotype was counted at least ten times. The V gene is TRBV24-1, the J gene TRBJ2-1; TRBD2 is a possible D gene (5 bases). With 4 bases removed from V and 1 base from J, the gap between germline ends came to 16 bases. The CDR3 spans 17 residues. CDR1 and CDR2 from the germline V gene are KGHDR and SFDVKD. CDR3 sequence (DNA): TGTGCCACCAGTGACACCCCCCACGGGGTATCCTACAATGAGCAGTTCTTC. Amino acid sequence: CATSDTPHGVSYNEQFF.

This clonotype was seen repeatedly, ten times or more. The gene calls are TRBV6-2 or TRBV6-3 and TRBJ2-7, with 7 bases matching TRBD2. The junction had 5 bases not matched to a gene; V was cut back by 8 bases and J by 4 bases. The CDR3 runs to 12 residues. CDR1 is MNHEY and CDR2 is SVGEGT in the germline V gene. The CDR3 sequence: CASEAGVYEQYF. The CDR3 nucleotides read TGTGCCAGCGAGGCGGGAGTGTACGAGCAGTACTTC.

At least ten counts were recorded for this clonotype. The chain carries TRBV5-6 and TRBJ2-3, with unresolved D. Looked up from germline, CDR1 is SGHDT and CDR2 is YYEEEE. The length of the CDR3 is 14 residues. The V gene lost 0 bases and the J gene lost 1 base, with 6 bases spanning the gap. The CDR3: CASSLDGRTDTQYF. DNA for the CDR3: TGTGCCAGCAGCTTGGACGGTCGCACAGATACGCAGTATTTT.

The J gene is TRBJ1-2, the V gene TRBV7-2, with D possibly being TRBD1 (5 bases). Trimming removed 1 base at V and 4 bases at J, with 13 bases between. The CDR3 length is 15 residues. Germline V gives CDR1 SGHTA, CDR2 FQGNSA. The CDR3 DNA reads as TGTGCCAGCAGCTTAGGACCGGGGCAGGGCTATGGCTACACCTTC. This codes for CASSLGPGQGYGYTF.

This clonotype showed up many times. The chain has TRBV4-3 and TRBJ1-1; D is ambiguous. The CDR3 contains 15 residues. CDR1 and CDR2 (germline): LGHNA, YSLEER. Trimming stripped 0 bases from V and 6 bases from J, with 14 bases between. The CDR3 DNA reads as TGCGCCAGCAGCCAAGATCCGGCAGGACGGTCTGAAGCTTTCTTT. Protein sequence: CASSQDPAGRSEAFF.

The V gene is TRBV7-3, the J gene TRBJ1-2, with a possible D match to TRBD1 (5 bases). V was shortened by 5 bases and J by 8 bases, with 15 bases between the two germline ends. Germline values: CDR1 SGHTA, CDR2 FQGTGA. The CDR3 sequence is 13 residues long. In DNA, the CDR3 is TGTGCCAGCAGCCCGACCAGGGTTGGGGGCTACACCTTC. Translating gives CASSPTRVGGYTF. Full variable domain (missing parts from reference TRBV7-3 and TRBJ1-2): GAGVSQTPSNKVTEKGKYVELRCDPISGHTALYWYRQSLGQGPEFLIYFQGTGAADDSGLPNDRFFAVRPEGSVSTLKIQRTERGDSAVYLCASSPTRVGGYTFGSGTRLTVV.

The table lists this clonotype with a few counts. CDR3 amino acids: CASSRTGGYNEQFF. DNA for the CDR3: TGTGCCAGCAGCCGGACAGGGGGGTACAATGAGCAGTTCTTC. The chain employs TRBV5-4 and TRBJ2-1; 10 positions agree with TRBD1. Germline V CDR1 and CDR2: SGHNT, YYREEE (reference sequence). Losses at the gene ends were 4 bases for V and 4 bases for J; bases not matched to a gene: 2. This CDR3 region has 14 residues. The variable domain in full, with the rest retrieved from reference TRBV5-4 and TRBJ2-1, is ETGVTQSPTHLIKTRGQQVTLRCSSQSGHNTVSWYQQALGQGPQFIFQYYREEENGRGNFPPRFSGLQFPNYSSELNVNALELDDSALYLCASSRTGGYNEQFFGPGTRLTVL.

This clonotype was seen more than once but under ten times. The chain combines TRBV18 with TRBJ1-6; D might be TRBD1 (5 bases). This CDR3 region has 18 residues. Germline CDR1 and CDR2: KGHSH and LQKENI. The V and J ends lost 2 bases and 0 bases respectively, with 14 bases between them. The CDR3 protein is CASSPGPIDSSYNSPLHF. The CDR3 nucleotides read TGTGCCAGCTCACCAGGGCCGATCGACAGCTCCTATAATTCACCCCTCCACTTT.

This clonotype has ten or more counts. The V call is TRBV4-1, the J call TRBJ1-5; D gene ambiguous. Germline values: CDR1 MGHRA, CDR2 YSYEKL. Trimming pared 4 bases from V and 0 bases from J, leaving 10 bases between. The CDR3 spans 15 residues. The CDR3 region has the DNA TGCGCCAGCAGCCTCTTCCGTAGTAGCAATCAGCCCCAGCATTTT. Its translation is CASSLFRSSNQPQHF.

This clonotype was seen at least ten times. The genes are TRBV4-3 and TRBJ1-3; no reliable D call. V gave up 0 bases and J gave up 4 bases, with 10 bases separating them. This CDR3 spans 15 amino acids. Germline lookup yields CDR1 LGHNA and CDR2 YSLEER. CDR3 in DNA: TGCGCCAGCAGCCAAGAAGCAGCTTCGGGAAACACCATATATTTT. This translates into CASSQEAASGNTIYF.

This clonotype was counted at least ten times. The rearrangement uses TRBV6-6 and TRBJ2-1; unclear D gene. Deletions cut 5 bases from V and 10 bases from J, with 21 bases between. From germline, CDR1 is MNHNY and CDR2 SVGAGI (reference sequence). The CDR3 is 15 amino acids. The CDR3 sequence is CASSTHLSFPPEQFF. CDR3 nucleotides: TGTGCCAGCAGTACCCACCTGTCGTTTCCTCCCGAGCAGTTCTTC.

This clonotype was detected many times. The chain couples TRBV11-2 to TRBJ1-5, with 8 bases matching TRBD1. This CDR3 spans 15 amino acids. Germline CDR1 and CDR2: SGHAT and FQNNGV. After removal of 4 bases from V and 7 bases from J, the junction contained 9 bases not matched to a gene. The CDR3 DNA sequence: TGTGCCAGCAGCTCAGGACAGGGAGGTTGGCAGCCCCAGCATTTT. Its translation is CASSSGQGGWQPQHF.

The chain uses TRBV9 and TRBJ1-1, with D maybe TRBD1 (5 bases). Germline V gene sequence: CDR1 SGDLS, CDR2 YYNGEE. The CDR3 is 13 residues long. With 0 bases removed from V and 8 bases from J, the gap between germline ends came to 11 bases. CDR3 residues: CASSVEVRGEAFF. The DNA for the CDR3 is TGTGCCAGCAGCGTAGAGGTGCGGGGGGAAGCTTTCTTT.